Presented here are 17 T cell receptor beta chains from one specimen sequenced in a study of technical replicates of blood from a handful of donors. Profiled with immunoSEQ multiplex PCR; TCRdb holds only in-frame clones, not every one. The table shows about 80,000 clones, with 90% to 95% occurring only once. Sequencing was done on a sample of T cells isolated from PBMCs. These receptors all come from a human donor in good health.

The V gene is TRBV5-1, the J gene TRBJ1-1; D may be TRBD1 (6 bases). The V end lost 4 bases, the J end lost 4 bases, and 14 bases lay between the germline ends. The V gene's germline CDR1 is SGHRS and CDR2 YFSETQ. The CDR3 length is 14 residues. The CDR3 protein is CASSGGALATEAFF. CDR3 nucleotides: TGCGCCAGCAGCGGGGGGGCGCTTGCCACTGAAGCTTTCTTT.

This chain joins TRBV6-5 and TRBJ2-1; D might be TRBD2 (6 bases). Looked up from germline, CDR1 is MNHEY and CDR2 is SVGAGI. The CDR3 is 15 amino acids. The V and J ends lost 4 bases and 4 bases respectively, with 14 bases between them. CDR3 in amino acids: CASSSPGTPYNEQFF. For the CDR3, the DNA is TGTGCCAGCAGTTCCCCCGGGACTCCATACAATGAGCAGTTCTTC.

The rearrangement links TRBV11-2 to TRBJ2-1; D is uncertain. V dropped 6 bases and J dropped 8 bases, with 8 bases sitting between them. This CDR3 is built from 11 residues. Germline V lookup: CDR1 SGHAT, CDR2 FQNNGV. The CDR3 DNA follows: TGTGCCAGCAGATCATTCCATGAGCAGTTCTTC. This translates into CASRSFHEQFF.

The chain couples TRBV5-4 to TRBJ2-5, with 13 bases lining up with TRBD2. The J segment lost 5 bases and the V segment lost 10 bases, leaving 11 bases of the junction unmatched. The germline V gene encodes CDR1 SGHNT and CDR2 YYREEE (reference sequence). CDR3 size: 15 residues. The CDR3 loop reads CADGLAGVPGETQYF. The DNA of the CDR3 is TGTGCCGACGGACTAGCGGGAGTTCCAGGGGAGACCCAGTACTTC.

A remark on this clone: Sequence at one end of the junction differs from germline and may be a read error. The CDR3 sequence: CASSLYSGRNTGELFF. DNA for the CDR3: TGTGCTAGCAGCTTATATAGCGGGAGGAACACCGGGGAGCTGTTTTTT. This chain links TRBV7-7 with TRBJ2-2; TRBD2 matches at 9 bases. The CDR3 contains 16 residues. Per germline, CDR1 SSHAT and CDR2 FNYEAQ (reference sequence).

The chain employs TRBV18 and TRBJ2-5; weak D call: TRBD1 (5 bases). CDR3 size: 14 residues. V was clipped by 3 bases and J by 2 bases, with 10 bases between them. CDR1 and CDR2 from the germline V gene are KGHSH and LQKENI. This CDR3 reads CASSPAGQQETQYF. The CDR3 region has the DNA TGTGCCAGCTCACCCGCAGGGCAGCAAGAGACCCAGTACTTC.

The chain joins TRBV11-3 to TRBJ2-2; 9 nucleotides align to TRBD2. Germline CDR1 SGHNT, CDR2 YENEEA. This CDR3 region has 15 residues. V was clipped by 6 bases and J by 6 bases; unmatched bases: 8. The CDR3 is CASRTRVAGAGELFF. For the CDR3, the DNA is TGTGCCAGCAGAACACGGGTAGCGGGAGCCGGGGAGCTGTTTTTT.

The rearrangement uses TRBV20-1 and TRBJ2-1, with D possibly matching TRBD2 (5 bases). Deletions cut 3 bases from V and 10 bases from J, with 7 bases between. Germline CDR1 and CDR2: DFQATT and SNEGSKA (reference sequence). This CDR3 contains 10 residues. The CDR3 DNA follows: TGCAGTGCTAGGAGGGAAGAGCAGTTCTTC. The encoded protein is CSARREEQFF.

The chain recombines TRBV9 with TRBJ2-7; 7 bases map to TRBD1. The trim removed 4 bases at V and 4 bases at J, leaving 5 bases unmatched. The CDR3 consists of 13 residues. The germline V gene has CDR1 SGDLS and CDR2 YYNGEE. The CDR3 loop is CASSTRTGYEQYF. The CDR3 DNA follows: TGTGCCAGCAGCACTAGGACAGGTTACGAGCAGTACTTC.

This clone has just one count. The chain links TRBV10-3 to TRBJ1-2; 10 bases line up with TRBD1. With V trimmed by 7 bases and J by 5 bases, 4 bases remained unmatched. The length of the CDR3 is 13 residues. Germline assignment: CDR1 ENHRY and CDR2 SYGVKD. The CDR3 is CAITGTGEYGYTF. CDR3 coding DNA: TGTGCCATCACTGGGACAGGGGAATATGGCTACACCTTC.

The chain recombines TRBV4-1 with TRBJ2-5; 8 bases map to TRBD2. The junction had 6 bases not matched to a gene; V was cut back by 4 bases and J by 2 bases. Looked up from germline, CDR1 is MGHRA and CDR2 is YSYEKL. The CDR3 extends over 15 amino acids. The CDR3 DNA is TGCGCCAGCAGCCTAGTCGGGGGGGCGCAAGAGACCCAGTACTTC. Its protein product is CASSLVGGAQETQYF.

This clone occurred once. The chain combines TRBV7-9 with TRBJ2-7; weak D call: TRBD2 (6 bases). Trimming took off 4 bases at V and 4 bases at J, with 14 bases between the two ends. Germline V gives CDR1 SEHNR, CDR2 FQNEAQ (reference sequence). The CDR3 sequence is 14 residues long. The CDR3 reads CASSSLGGGYEQYF. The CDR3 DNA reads TGTGCCAGCAGCTCCCTGGGGGGTGGATACGAGCAGTACTTC.

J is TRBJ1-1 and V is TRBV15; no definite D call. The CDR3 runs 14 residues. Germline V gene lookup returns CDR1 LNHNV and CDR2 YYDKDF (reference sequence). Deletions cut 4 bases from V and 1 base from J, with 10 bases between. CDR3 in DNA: TGTGCCACCAGCATGGGAGCATGGAACACTGAAGCTTTCTTT. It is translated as CATSMGAWNTEAFF.

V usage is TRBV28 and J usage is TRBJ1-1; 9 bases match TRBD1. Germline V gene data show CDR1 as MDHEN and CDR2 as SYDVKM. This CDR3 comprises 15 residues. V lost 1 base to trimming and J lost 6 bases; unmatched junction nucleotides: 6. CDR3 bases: TGTGCCAGCAGTTTATCCCCAGGGACAGGGTCTGAAGCTTTCTTT. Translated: CASSLSPGTGSEAFF. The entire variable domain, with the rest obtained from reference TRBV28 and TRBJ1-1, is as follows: DVKVTQSSRYLVKRTGEKVFLECVQDMDHENMFWYRQDPGLGLRLIYFSYDVKMKEKGDIPEGYSVSREKKERFSLILESASTNQTSMYLCASSLSPGTGSEAFFGQGTRLTVV.

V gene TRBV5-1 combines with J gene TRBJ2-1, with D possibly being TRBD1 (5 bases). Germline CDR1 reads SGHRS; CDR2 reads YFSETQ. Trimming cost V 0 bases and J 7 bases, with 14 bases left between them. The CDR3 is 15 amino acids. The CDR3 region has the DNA TGCGCCAGCAGCTTGGGGGGCTACAGTAGAAATGAGCAGTTCTTC. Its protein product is CASSLGGYSRNEQFF.

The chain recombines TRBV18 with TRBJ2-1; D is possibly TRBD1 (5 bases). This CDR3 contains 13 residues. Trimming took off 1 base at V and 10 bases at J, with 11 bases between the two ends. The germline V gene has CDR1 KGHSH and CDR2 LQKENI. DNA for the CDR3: TGTGCCAGCTCACCACGACAGACGGGCGAGCAGTTCTTC. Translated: CASSPRQTGEQFF. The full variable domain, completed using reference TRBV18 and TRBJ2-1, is NAGVMQNPRHLVRRRGQEARLRCSPMKGHSHVYWYRQLPEEGLKFMVYLQKENIIDESGMPKERFSAEFPKEGPSILRIQQVVRGDSAAYFCASSPRQTGEQFFGPGTRLTVL.

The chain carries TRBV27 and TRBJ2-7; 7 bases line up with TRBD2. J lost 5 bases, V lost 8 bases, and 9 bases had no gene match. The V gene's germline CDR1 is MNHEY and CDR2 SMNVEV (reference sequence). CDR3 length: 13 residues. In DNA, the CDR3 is TGTGCCAGCGGGGGAGCGGGATTGAACGAGCAGTACTTC. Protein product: CASGGAGLNEQYF.